This T cell receptor beta chain came from a study of human T cells and chemical hapten exposure. Per the germline V gene, CDR1 is SGHDN and CDR2 is FVKESK. V lost 0 bases to trimming and J lost 1 base, with 11 bases between them. CDR3 length: 16 amino acids. This clonotype was observed many times. Individual cDNA molecules had unique molecular identifiers attached to them by the library. TCRdb fed the RACE reads into MiXCR, producing one record per CDR3 protein. The sample comprises some 250,000 distinct CDR3 sequences, almost 8% of which are singletons, and more than 0.95% rests with the top ten. As to time point: pre-sensitization, week 0. Treatment meaning: therapeutic diphenylcyclopropenone sensitization with weekly scalp DPC.

This clonotype was sampled from a man aged 18 to 35 with alopecia areata. Some clones in this sample may be carry-over from other donors' samples. Sequenced material: whole blood, taken in connection with sensitization to the hapten diphenylcyclopropenone (DPC). The V gene is TRBV14, the J gene TRBJ2-3; no reliable D call. This CDR3 is CASSQDRHSGTDTQYF. The CDR3 DNA reads TGTGCCAGCAGCCAAGATCGGCATAGTGGCACAGATACGCAGTATTTT.